A selection of T cell receptor beta chains follows, all from one sample in a study of technical replicates of blood from four donors. The data were produced by immunoSEQ multiplex PCR, yet TCRdb's version contains in-frame clones alone and is incomplete. The data hold around 70,000 clones, with 93% observed a single time. The material sequenced was T cells isolated from PBMCs. These receptors were collected from a human donor in good health. CDR3s include the opening cysteine and the closing phenylalanine or tryptophan. Each record gives: D gene, V gene, clone size, CDR3 length, J gene, CDR3 protein, CDR3 DNA. A D gene is named only where the DNA matches it firmly. Size is stated for part of the rows, as once, few or many counts, or as a class when the clone is expanded.

d_call: -
v_call: TRBV10-1
clone_size: -
cdr3_length: 15
j_call: TRBJ2-2
cdr3_aa: CATAIGLGGAGELFF
cdr3_nt: TGCGCCACCGCGATAGGATTAGGCGGAGCCGGGGAGCTGTTTTTT

d_call: -
v_call: TRBV11-3
clone_size: -
cdr3_length: 14
j_call: TRBJ1-3
cdr3_aa: CASSLGLSGNTIYF
cdr3_nt: TGTGCCAGCAGCCTTGGGCTCTCTGGAAACACCATATATTTT

d_call: TRBD1
v_call: TRBV19
clone_size: once
cdr3_length: 14
j_call: TRBJ1-2
cdr3_aa: CASSGPDRGYGYTF
cdr3_nt: TGTGCCAGTAGTGGGCCAGACAGGGGCTATGGCTACACCTTC

d_call: -
v_call: TRBV5-1
clone_size: -
cdr3_length: 15
j_call: TRBJ2-2
cdr3_aa: CASSLGDKNTGELFF
cdr3_nt: TGCGCCAGCAGCTTGGGGGACAAGAACACCGGGGAGCTGTTTTTT

d_call: -
v_call: TRBV4-2
clone_size: -
cdr3_length: 15
j_call: TRBJ2-7
cdr3_aa: CASSNQGIPSYEQYF
cdr3_nt: TGTGCCAGCAGCAATCAGGGTATACCATCCTACGAGCAGTACTTC

d_call: -
v_call: TRBV7-9
clone_size: -
cdr3_length: 15
j_call: TRBJ1-2
cdr3_aa: CASSPAILVGYGYTF
cdr3_nt: TGTGCCAGCAGCCCTGCGATCTTGGTCGGGTATGGCTACACCTTC

d_call: TRBD2
v_call: TRBV10-3
clone_size: -
cdr3_length: 15
j_call: TRBJ2-3
cdr3_aa: CAISQGLAFTDTQYF
cdr3_nt: TGTGCCATCAGCCAGGGACTAGCGTTCACAGATACGCAGTATTTT

d_call: -
v_call: TRBV27
clone_size: -
cdr3_length: 16
j_call: TRBJ1-5
cdr3_aa: CASSLRTGVSNQPQHF
cdr3_nt: TGTGCCAGCAGTTTGCGGACTGGCGTTAGCAATCAGCCCCAGCATTTT

d_call: -
v_call: TRBV11-2
clone_size: once
cdr3_length: 16
j_call: TRBJ2-1
cdr3_aa: CASSFHGGGVDNEQFF
cdr3_nt: TGTGCCAGCAGCTTCCACGGAGGGGGGGTTGACAATGAGCAGTTCTTC

d_call: -
v_call: TRBV7-2
clone_size: -
cdr3_length: 14
j_call: TRBJ2-1
cdr3_aa: CASSLPGETIEQFF
cdr3_nt: TGTGCCAGCAGCTTACCGGGGGAGACTATTGAGCAGTTCTTC

d_call: TRBD2
v_call: TRBV5-1
clone_size: -
cdr3_length: 15
j_call: TRBJ2-2
cdr3_aa: CASSFLAEYPGELFF
cdr3_nt: TGCGCCAGCAGCTTCCTAGCGGAATATCCCGGGGAGCTGTTTTTT

d_call: -
v_call: TRBV27
clone_size: once
cdr3_length: 15
j_call: TRBJ2-7
cdr3_aa: CASSLSRSPLYEQYF
cdr3_nt: TGTGCCAGCAGTTTATCACGCAGTCCCCTCTACGAGCAGTACTTC

d_call: -
v_call: TRBV7-9
clone_size: once
cdr3_length: 16
j_call: TRBJ1-1
cdr3_aa: CAAPPPRTGMNTEAFF
cdr3_nt: TGTGCCGCACCTCCACCCAGGACGGGAATGAACACTGAAGCTTTCTTT

d_call: -
v_call: TRBV9
clone_size: -
cdr3_length: 14
j_call: TRBJ2-3
cdr3_aa: CASSVGVPADTQYF
cdr3_nt: TGTGCCAGCAGCGTAGGAGTCCCGGCAGATACGCAGTATTTT

d_call: TRBD1
v_call: TRBV4-1
clone_size: -
cdr3_length: 17
j_call: TRBJ2-7
cdr3_aa: CASSQLAGTGNSYEQYF
cdr3_nt: TGCGCCAGCAGCCAATTGGCTGGGACAGGGAACTCCTACGAGCAGTACTTC

d_call: -
v_call: TRBV5-1
clone_size: -
cdr3_length: 16
j_call: TRBJ2-2
cdr3_aa: CASSLRQFGDTGELFF
cdr3_nt: TGCGCCAGCAGCTTGAGACAGTTCGGTGACACCGGGGAGCTGTTTTTT

d_call: -
v_call: TRBV2
clone_size: -
cdr3_length: 13
j_call: TRBJ1-5
cdr3_aa: CASSVGRDQPQHF
cdr3_nt: TGTGCCAGCAGTGTGGGGAGAGATCAGCCCCAGCATTTT

d_call: -
v_call: TRBV29-1
clone_size: -
cdr3_length: 12
j_call: TRBJ2-7
cdr3_aa: CSVVENSYEQYF
cdr3_nt: TGCAGCGTAGTGGAGAACTCCTACGAGCAGTACTTC

d_call: TRBD1
v_call: TRBV6-1
clone_size: -
cdr3_length: 13
j_call: TRBJ2-7
cdr3_aa: CASTGDSRYEQYF
cdr3_nt: TGTGCCAGCACCGGGGACAGTCGCTACGAGCAGTACTTC

d_call: -
v_call: TRBV9
clone_size: -
cdr3_length: 15
j_call: TRBJ1-6
cdr3_aa: CASSNPGLPLSPLHF
cdr3_nt: TGTGCCAGCAGTAACCCCGGACTACCCCTTTCACCCCTCCACTTT

d_call: TRBD2
v_call: TRBV4-1
clone_size: -
cdr3_length: 14
j_call: TRBJ2-1
cdr3_aa: CASSPIRGAGEGFF
cdr3_nt: TGCGCCAGCAGCCCTATACGCGGGGCGGGAGAAGGGTTCTTC

d_call: -
v_call: TRBV7-9
clone_size: -
cdr3_length: 14
j_call: TRBJ2-3
cdr3_aa: CASSLRRGSDTQYF
cdr3_nt: TGTGCCAGCAGCTTGAGGCGGGGTTCAGATACGCAGTATTTT

d_call: TRBD1
v_call: TRBV11-2
clone_size: -
cdr3_length: 19
j_call: TRBJ1-2
cdr3_aa: CASSLDSRWGQMDLYGYTF
cdr3_nt: TGTGCCAGCAGCTTAGATTCCCGGTGGGGACAGATGGATCTCTATGGCTACACCTTC

d_call: TRBD2
v_call: TRBV14
clone_size: -
cdr3_length: 18
j_call: TRBJ2-1
cdr3_aa: CASSQVGLAGSSYNEQFF
cdr3_nt: TGTGCCAGCAGCCAAGTGGGACTAGCGGGAAGCTCCTACAATGAGCAGTTCTTC

d_call: -
v_call: TRBV5-8
clone_size: -
cdr3_length: 12
j_call: TRBJ1-2
cdr3_aa: CASSLGATGYTF
cdr3_nt: TGTGCCAGCAGCTTGGGGGCGACCGGCTACACCTTC

d_call: -
v_call: TRBV10-1
clone_size: -
cdr3_length: 16
j_call: TRBJ2-1
cdr3_aa: CASSEDPGTPYNEQFF
cdr3_nt: TGCGCCAGCAGTGAGGACCCCGGGACACCATACAATGAGCAGTTCTTC

d_call: TRBD1
v_call: TRBV11-2
clone_size: -
cdr3_length: 17
j_call: TRBJ2-1
cdr3_aa: CASSSLRDRGINNEQFF
cdr3_nt: TGTGCCAGCAGCTCACTCCGGGACAGGGGAATAAATAATGAGCAGTTCTTC

d_call: -
v_call: TRBV2
clone_size: -
cdr3_length: 12
j_call: TRBJ1-1
cdr3_aa: CASSLRNTEAFF
cdr3_nt: TGTGCCAGCAGCCTTCGTAACACTGAAGCTTTCTTT

d_call: -
v_call: TRBV9
clone_size: -
cdr3_length: 15
j_call: TRBJ2-3
cdr3_aa: CASSITGWRTDTQYF
cdr3_nt: TGTGCCAGCAGCATAACAGGGTGGCGCACAGATACGCAGTATTTT

d_call: TRBD1
v_call: TRBV7-6
clone_size: once
cdr3_length: 16
j_call: TRBJ1-5
cdr3_aa: CASSLTGQGAEQPQHF
cdr3_nt: TGTGCCAGCAGCCTAACGGGACAGGGGGCTGAGCAGCCCCAGCATTTT

d_call: TRBD1
v_call: TRBV7-8
clone_size: -
cdr3_length: 15
j_call: TRBJ1-5
cdr3_aa: CASSSTGGGRQPQHF
cdr3_nt: TGTGCCAGCAGCTCGACAGGGGGGGGTAGGCAGCCCCAGCATTTT

d_call: -
v_call: TRBV1
clone_size: -
cdr3_length: 16
j_call: TRBJ2-7
cdr3_aa: CTSSPPWGRIPYEQYF
cdr3_nt: TGCACCAGCAGCCCCCCGTGGGGGAGGATACCCTACGAGCAGTACTTC

d_call: -
v_call: TRBV23-1
clone_size: -
cdr3_length: 18
j_call: TRBJ1-5
cdr3_aa: CASSHPALDRTHGQPQHF
cdr3_nt: TGCGCCAGCAGTCATCCCGCTTTAGACAGGACGCACGGTCAGCCCCAGCATTTT

d_call: TRBD2
v_call: TRBV5-4
clone_size: -
cdr3_length: 20
j_call: TRBJ2-1
cdr3_aa: CASSPGGSSGRARSYNEQFF
cdr3_nt: TGTGCCAGCAGCCCCGGGGGGAGTAGCGGGAGGGCCCGATCCTACAATGAGCAGTTCTTC

d_call: TRBD2
v_call: TRBV7-6
clone_size: -
cdr3_length: 15
j_call: TRBJ2-7
cdr3_aa: CASSLEGGSSYEQYF
cdr3_nt: TGTGCCAGCAGCTTAGAGGGAGGGAGCTCCTACGAGCAGTACTTC

d_call: TRBD1
v_call: TRBV6-1
clone_size: -
cdr3_length: 15
j_call: TRBJ2-1
cdr3_aa: CASSETGAEYNEQFF
cdr3_nt: TGTGCCAGCAGTGAGACAGGGGCGGAATACAATGAGCAGTTCTTC

d_call: -
v_call: TRBV27
clone_size: -
cdr3_length: 16
j_call: TRBJ2-1
cdr3_aa: CASSLSSRGKGNEQFF
cdr3_nt: TGTGCCAGCAGTTTATCCTCCAGGGGAAAGGGCAATGAGCAGTTCTTC

d_call: TRBD1
v_call: TRBV29-1
clone_size: few
cdr3_length: 13
j_call: TRBJ1-1
cdr3_aa: CSVTGGESSEAFF
cdr3_nt: TGCAGCGTGACAGGGGGCGAATCGTCTGAAGCTTTCTTT

d_call: -
v_call: TRBV5-4
clone_size: -
cdr3_length: 14
j_call: TRBJ2-5
cdr3_aa: CASSPGSEVETQYF
cdr3_nt: TGTGCCAGCAGCCCCGGGAGTGAGGTAGAGACCCAGTACTTC

d_call: TRBD1
v_call: TRBV30
clone_size: -
cdr3_length: 13
j_call: TRBJ2-5
cdr3_aa: CAWRGQAVETQYF
cdr3_nt: TGTGCCTGGAGGGGACAGGCGGTAGAGACCCAGTACTTC

d_call: TRBD2
v_call: TRBV6-5
clone_size: -
cdr3_length: 14
j_call: TRBJ2-5
cdr3_aa: CASRKAGGQETQYF
cdr3_nt: TGTGCCAGCAGAAAAGCGGGAGGGCAAGAGACCCAGTACTTC

d_call: TRBD2
v_call: TRBV4-1
clone_size: -
cdr3_length: 17
j_call: TRBJ2-1
cdr3_aa: CASSPGLAGGPRREQFF
cdr3_nt: TGCGCCAGCAGCCCGGGACTAGCGGGGGGTCCCCGGCGAGAGCAGTTCTTC

d_call: TRBD2
v_call: TRBV11-2
clone_size: -
cdr3_length: 16
j_call: TRBJ2-5
cdr3_aa: CASSHWTEERGETQYF
cdr3_nt: TGTGCCAGCAGCCACTGGACCGAAGAGCGGGGAGAGACCCAGTACTTC

d_call: -
v_call: TRBV7-2
clone_size: once
cdr3_length: 14
j_call: TRBJ1-5
cdr3_aa: CASSPRHRGGPQHF
cdr3_nt: TGTGCCAGCAGCCCCCGACACCGTGGAGGGCCCCAGCATTTT

d_call: TRBD2
v_call: TRBV19
clone_size: -
cdr3_length: 13
j_call: TRBJ2-1
cdr3_aa: CASKSGGYNEQFF
cdr3_nt: TGTGCCAGTAAAAGCGGGGGCTACAATGAGCAGTTCTTC

d_call: -
v_call: TRBV2
clone_size: -
cdr3_length: 15
j_call: TRBJ1-2
cdr3_aa: CASSEGGLSFYGYTF
cdr3_nt: TGTGCCAGCAGTGAAGGCGGGCTGTCCTTCTATGGCTACACCTTC

d_call: TRBD1
v_call: TRBV4-1
clone_size: -
cdr3_length: 15
j_call: TRBJ1-5
cdr3_aa: CASSQATGSNQPQHF
cdr3_nt: TGCGCCAGCAGCCAAGCGACAGGGAGCAATCAGCCCCAGCATTTT

d_call: -
v_call: TRBV15
clone_size: -
cdr3_length: 12
j_call: TRBJ1-1
cdr3_aa: CATSTRDTEAFF
cdr3_nt: TGTGCCACCAGCACACGGGACACTGAAGCTTTCTTT

d_call: TRBD1
v_call: TRBV7-7
clone_size: -
cdr3_length: 14
j_call: TRBJ2-7
cdr3_aa: CASSPGQGTYEQYF
cdr3_nt: TGTGCCAGCAGCCCGGGACAGGGGACCTACGAGCAGTACTTC

d_call: -
v_call: TRBV29-1
clone_size: -
cdr3_length: 15
j_call: TRBJ2-1
cdr3_aa: CSVGDSGVPYNEQFF
cdr3_nt: TGCAGCGTTGGAGACTCGGGGGTTCCCTACAATGAGCAGTTCTTC

d_call: TRBD1
v_call: TRBV15
clone_size: -
cdr3_length: 14
j_call: TRBJ1-4
cdr3_aa: CATSSPGGVEKLFF
cdr3_nt: TGTGCCACCAGTTCACCAGGGGGAGTTGAAAAACTGTTTTTT